These 10 T cell receptor beta chains originate from one sample sequenced in a study of blood T cells in healthy people across ages. Combining a sample-barcoded 5' primer with a J-beta primer mix, a second PCR ran for roughly 7 to 11 cycles. TCRdb recomputed calls from the 5' RACE reads with MiXCR, one row per CDR3 protein. The sample gives about 620,000 distinct CDR3 sequences, 21% of which show up once; roughly 3.9% is in the top ten. Sequenced input: blood. These receptors came from a man in his 70s in good health.

The rearrangement joins TRBV5-4 to TRBJ2-7, with 11 positions matching TRBD2. Germline V gene sequence: CDR1 SGHNT, CDR2 YYREEE (reference sequence). The CDR3 sequence is 17 residues long. Germline trimming cut 1 base from V and 3 bases from J; bases unmatched to any gene: 9. The CDR3: CASSLSSGRSIGYEQYF. CDR3 bases: TGTGCCAGCAGCTTGTCTAGCGGGAGGTCAATTGGCTACGAGCAGTACTTC.

The chain has TRBV15 and TRBJ2-7; D is perhaps TRBD1 (6 bases). V gave up 3 bases and J gave up 0 bases, with 12 bases separating them. This CDR3 is built from 15 residues. Germline CDR1 is LNHNV and CDR2 is YYDKDF (reference sequence). The CDR3 reads CATSRSTGSSYEQYF. CDR3 sequence (DNA): TGTGCCACCAGCAGGAGTACAGGGAGCTCCTACGAGCAGTACTTC. The complete variable domain, with remaining parts taken from reference TRBV15 and TRBJ2-7, reads DAMVIQNPRYQVTQFGKPVTLSCSQTLNHNVMYWYQQKSSQAPKLLFHYYDKDFNNEADTPDNFQSRRPNTSFCFLDIRSPGLGDTAMYLCATSRSTGSSYEQYFGPGTRLTVT.

With respect to this clonotype: With a much larger clone just one base away, this may be a read error. Since the CDR3 does not end with the conserved phenylalanine or tryptophan, this likely comes from a read error. V is TRBV5-6 and J is TRBJ2-7, with D tentatively TRBD1 (6 bases). The CDR3 runs to 13 residues. Per germline, CDR1 SGHDT and CDR2 YYEEEE. The V end lost 4 bases, the J end lost 1 base, and 9 bases lay between the germline ends. CDR3 coding DNA: TGTGCCAGCAGCGAGGACAGTTCCTACGAGCAGTACCTC. This sequence encodes CASSEDSSYEQYL.

This clonotype was seen more than once but under ten times. This CDR3 is CSALNPTQYF. CDR3 nucleotide sequence: TGCAGTGCTCTCAACCCTACGCAGTATTTT. This chain uses TRBV20-1 with TRBJ2-3; D unclear. Germline values: CDR1 DFQATT, CDR2 SNEGSKA (reference sequence). There are 10 residues in the CDR3. V was pared by 5 bases and J by 8 bases, with 8 bases between.

This clonotype was observed a single time. J is TRBJ2-7 and V is TRBV6-2 or TRBV6-3, with D hard to call. There are 16 residues in the CDR3. Germline CDR1 and CDR2: MNHEY and SVGEGT. V dropped 4 bases and J dropped 6 bases, with 22 bases sitting between them. The CDR3 loop reads CASSFPPPYDIPEQYV. CDR3 sequence (DNA): TGTGCCAGCAGTTTCCCGCCCCCTTATGACATTCCCGAGCAGTACGTC.

In this sample, this clonotype turned up a few times. The CDR3 sequence: CSVRTGNGYTF. The CDR3 region has the DNA TGCAGCGTGCGGACAGGGAATGGCTACACCTTC. The V gene is TRBV29-1, the J gene TRBJ1-2; TRBD1 aligns across 8 bases. The junction had 3 bases not matched to a gene; V was cut back by 6 bases and J by 6 bases. The germline gives CDR1 SQVTM, CDR2 ANQGSEA. The CDR3 is made up of 11 amino acids.

The chain uses TRBV10-3 and TRBJ2-2; 9 positions match TRBD2. Germline CDR1 is ENHRY and CDR2 is SYGVKD. With V trimmed by 8 bases and J by 7 bases, 8 bases remained unmatched. This CDR3 region has 14 residues. CDR3 in amino acids: CAIGLALDGGELFF. The CDR3, as DNA: TGTGCCATCGGACTAGCGCTCGACGGCGGGGAGCTGTTTTTT.

Concerning this clonotype itself: The CDR3 does not close with the conserved phenylalanine or tryptophan, likely indicating a read error. This chain connects TRBV14 to TRBJ2-7; D possibly corresponds to TRBD1 (5 bases). CDR3 length: 16 amino acids. Germline CDR1 reads SGHDN; CDR2 reads FVKESK. V shed 0 bases and J shed 3 bases, with 15 bases lying between them. The CDR3 here is CASSQEFGHAYYEQYS. CDR3 coding DNA: TGTGCCAGCAGCCAAGAATTCGGACACGCTTACTACGAGCAGTACTCC.

This clonotype appeared a few times. The genes are TRBV28 and TRBJ1-5, with D possibly matching TRBD1 (6 bases). CDR3 size: 14 residues. CDR1 is MDHEN and CDR2 is SYDVKM in the germline V gene. In nucleotides, the CDR3 is TGTGCTCTTGGGGGCCTTAATAGCAATCAGCCCCAGCATTTT. It is translated as CALGGLNSNQPQHF.

The rearrangement uses TRBV28 and TRBJ2-6; D is unclear. This CDR3 has 16 amino acids. The germline V and J ends were trimmed by 3 bases and 2 bases, with 11 bases remaining between them. Germline CDR1 is MDHEN and CDR2 is SYDVKM. The CDR3 coding sequence is TGTGCCAGCAGTTTGGTCGGGCAGACTGGGGCCAACGTCCTGACTTTC. Its protein is CASSLVGQTGANVLTF.